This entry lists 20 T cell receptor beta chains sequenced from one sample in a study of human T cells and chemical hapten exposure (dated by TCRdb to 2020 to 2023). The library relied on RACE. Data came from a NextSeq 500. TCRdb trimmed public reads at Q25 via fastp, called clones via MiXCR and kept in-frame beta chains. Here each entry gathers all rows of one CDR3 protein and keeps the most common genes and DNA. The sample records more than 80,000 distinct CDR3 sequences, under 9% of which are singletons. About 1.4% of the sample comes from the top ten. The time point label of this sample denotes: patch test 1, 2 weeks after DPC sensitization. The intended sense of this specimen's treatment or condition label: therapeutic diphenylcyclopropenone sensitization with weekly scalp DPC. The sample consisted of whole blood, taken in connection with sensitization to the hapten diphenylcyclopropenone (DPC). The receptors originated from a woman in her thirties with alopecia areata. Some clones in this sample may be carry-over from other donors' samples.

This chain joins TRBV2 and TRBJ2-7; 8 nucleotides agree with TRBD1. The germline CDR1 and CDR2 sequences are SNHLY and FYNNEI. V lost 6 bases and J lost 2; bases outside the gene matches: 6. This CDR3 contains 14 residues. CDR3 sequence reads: CASRRADRAYEQYF. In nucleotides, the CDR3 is TGTGCCAGCAGACGGGCGGACAGGGCCTACGAGCAGTACTTC.

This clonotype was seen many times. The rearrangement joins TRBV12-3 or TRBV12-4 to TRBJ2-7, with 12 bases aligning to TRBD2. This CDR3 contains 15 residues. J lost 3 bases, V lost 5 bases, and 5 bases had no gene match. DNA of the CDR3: TGTGCCAGCAGTCAGCTAGCGGGGGGGGTCTACGAGCAGTACTTC. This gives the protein CASSQLAGGVYEQYF.

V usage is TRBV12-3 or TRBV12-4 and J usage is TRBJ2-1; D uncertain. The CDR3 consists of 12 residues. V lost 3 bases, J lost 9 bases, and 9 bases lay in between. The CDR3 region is CASSFSRAEQFF. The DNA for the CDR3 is TGTGCCAGCAGTTTCTCTCGTGCTGAGCAGTTCTTC.

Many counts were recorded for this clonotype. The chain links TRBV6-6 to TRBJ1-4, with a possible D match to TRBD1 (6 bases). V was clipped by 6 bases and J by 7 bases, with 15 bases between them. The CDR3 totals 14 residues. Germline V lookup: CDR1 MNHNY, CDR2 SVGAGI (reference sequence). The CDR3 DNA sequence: TGTGCCAGCAGAGGGGGGGGGTATGCTGAAAAACTGTTTTTT. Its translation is CASRGGGYAEKLFF.

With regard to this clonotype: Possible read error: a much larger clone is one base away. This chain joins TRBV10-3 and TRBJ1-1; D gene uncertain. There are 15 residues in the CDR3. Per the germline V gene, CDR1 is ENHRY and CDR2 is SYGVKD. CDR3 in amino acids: CAISGKAEMNTKAFF. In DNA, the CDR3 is TGTGCCATCAGTGGGAAGGCTGAAATGAACACTAAAGCTTTCTTT.

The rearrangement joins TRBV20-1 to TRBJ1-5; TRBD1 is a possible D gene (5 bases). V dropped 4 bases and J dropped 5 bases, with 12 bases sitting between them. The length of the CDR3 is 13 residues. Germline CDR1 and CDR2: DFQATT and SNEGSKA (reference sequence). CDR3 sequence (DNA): TGCAGTGCTACCGCCAGGGTGGATCAGCCCCAGCATTTT. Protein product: CSATARVDQPQHF.

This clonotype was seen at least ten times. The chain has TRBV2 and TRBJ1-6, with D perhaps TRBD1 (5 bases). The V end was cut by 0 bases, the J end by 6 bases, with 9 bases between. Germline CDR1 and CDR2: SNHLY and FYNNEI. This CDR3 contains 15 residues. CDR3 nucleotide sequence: TGTGCCAGCAGTGAAGCGCCCCAGGGTAATTCACCCCTCCACTTT. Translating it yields CASSEAPQGNSPLHF. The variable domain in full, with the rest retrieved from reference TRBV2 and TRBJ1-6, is EPEVTQTPSHQVTQMGQEVILRCVPISNHLYFYWYRQILGQKVEFLVSFYNNEISEKSEIFDDQFSVERPDGSNFTLKIRSTKLEDSAMYFCASSEAPQGNSPLHFGNGTRLTVT.

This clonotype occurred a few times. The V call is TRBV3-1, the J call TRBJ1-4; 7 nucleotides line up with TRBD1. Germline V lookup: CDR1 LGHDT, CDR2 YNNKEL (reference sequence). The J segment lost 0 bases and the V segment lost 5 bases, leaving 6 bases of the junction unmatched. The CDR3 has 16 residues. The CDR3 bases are TGTGCCAGCAGCAAAAGTCAGGGGGCAACTAATGAAAAACTGTTTTTT. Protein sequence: CASSKSQGATNEKLFF.

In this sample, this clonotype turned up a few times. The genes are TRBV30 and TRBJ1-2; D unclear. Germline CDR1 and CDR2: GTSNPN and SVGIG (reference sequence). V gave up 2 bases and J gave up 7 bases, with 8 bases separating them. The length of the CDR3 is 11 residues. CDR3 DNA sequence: TGTGCCTGGAGTACGGGGATTGGCTACACCTTC. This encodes CAWSTGIGYTF.

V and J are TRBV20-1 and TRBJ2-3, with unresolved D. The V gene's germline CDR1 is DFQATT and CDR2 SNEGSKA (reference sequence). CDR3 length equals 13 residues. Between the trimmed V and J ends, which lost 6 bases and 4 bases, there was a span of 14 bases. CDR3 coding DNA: TGCAGTGCCTTTCACTCTGGGGCAGATACGCAGTATTTT. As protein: CSAFHSGADTQYF.

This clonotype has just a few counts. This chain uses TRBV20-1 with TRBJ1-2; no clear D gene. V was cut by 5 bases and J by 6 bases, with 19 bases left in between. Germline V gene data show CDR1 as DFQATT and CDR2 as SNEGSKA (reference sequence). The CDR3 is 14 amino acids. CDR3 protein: CSASWVGVEDGYTF. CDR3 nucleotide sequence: TGCAGTGCTTCCTGGGTCGGGGTTGAGGATGGCTACACCTTC.

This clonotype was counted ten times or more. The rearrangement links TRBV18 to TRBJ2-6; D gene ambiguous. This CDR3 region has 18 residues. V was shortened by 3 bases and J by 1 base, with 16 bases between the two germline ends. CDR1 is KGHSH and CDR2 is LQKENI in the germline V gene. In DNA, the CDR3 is TGTGCCAGCTCACCGTACTTCAACGCAGGATCTGGGGCCAACGTCCTGACTTTC. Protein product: CASSPYFNAGSGANVLTF.

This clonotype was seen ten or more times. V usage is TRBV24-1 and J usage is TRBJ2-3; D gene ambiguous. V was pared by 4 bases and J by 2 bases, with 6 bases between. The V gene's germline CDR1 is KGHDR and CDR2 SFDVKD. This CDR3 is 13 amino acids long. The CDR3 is CATSDATTDTQYF. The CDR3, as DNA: TGTGCCACCAGTGACGCGACCACAGATACGCAGTATTTT.

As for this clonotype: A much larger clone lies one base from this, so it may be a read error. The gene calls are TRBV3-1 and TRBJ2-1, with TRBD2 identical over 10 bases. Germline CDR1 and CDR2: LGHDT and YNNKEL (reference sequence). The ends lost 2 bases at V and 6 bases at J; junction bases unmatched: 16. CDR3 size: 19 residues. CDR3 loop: CASSQKRPLAGVPSNEQFF. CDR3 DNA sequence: TGTGCCAGCAGCCAAAAGCGCCCCCTAGCGGGGGTGCCCAGCAATGAGCAGTTCTTC.

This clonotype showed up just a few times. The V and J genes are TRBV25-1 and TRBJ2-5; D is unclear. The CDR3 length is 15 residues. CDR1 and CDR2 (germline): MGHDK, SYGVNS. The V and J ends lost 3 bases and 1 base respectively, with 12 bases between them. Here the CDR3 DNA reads TGTGCCAGCAGTGAGCCCCGACACTGCCAAGAGACCCAGTACTTC. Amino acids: CASSEPRHCQETQYF.

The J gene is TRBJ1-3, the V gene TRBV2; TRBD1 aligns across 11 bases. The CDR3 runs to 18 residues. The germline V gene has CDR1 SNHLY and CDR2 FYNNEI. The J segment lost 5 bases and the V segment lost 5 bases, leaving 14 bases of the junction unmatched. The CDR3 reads CASSWTGGHTSQRNTIYF. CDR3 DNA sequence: TGTGCCAGCAGTTGGACAGGGGGCCATACCTCCCAAAGAAACACCATATATTTT.

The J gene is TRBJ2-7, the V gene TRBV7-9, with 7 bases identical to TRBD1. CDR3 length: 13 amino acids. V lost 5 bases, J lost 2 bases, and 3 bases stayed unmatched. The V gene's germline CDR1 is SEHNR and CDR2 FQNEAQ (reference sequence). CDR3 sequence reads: CASSRTGAYEQYF. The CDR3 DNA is TGTGCCAGCAGCCGAACAGGGGCCTACGAGCAGTACTTC.

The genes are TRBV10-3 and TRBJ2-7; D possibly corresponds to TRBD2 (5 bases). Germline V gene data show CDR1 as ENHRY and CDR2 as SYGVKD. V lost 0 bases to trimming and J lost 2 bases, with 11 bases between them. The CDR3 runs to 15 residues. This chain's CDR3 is CAISESAGSAYEQYF. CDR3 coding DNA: TGTGCCATCAGTGAGTCCGCGGGTTCAGCCTACGAGCAGTACTTC.

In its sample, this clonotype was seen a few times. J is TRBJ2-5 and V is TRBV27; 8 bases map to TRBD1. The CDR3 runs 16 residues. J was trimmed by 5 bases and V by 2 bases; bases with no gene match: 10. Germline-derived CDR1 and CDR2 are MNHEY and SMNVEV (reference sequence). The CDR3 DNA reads TGTGCCAGCAGTTTAGCTGGGGCAGGGGGCTGGGAGACCCAGTACTTC. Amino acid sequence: CASSLAGAGGWETQYF.

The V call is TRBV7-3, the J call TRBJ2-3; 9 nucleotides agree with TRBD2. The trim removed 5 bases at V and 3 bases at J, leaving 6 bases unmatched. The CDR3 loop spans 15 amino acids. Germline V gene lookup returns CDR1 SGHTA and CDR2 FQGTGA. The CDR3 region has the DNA TGTGCCAGCAGCGAGTACGGACTAGCGACAGATACGCAGTATTTT. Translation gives CASSEYGLATDTQYF.